These T cell receptor beta chains were read from a single sample in a study of shared clonotypes between healthy human individuals. Using immunoSEQ multiplex PCR, the repertoire was profiled, and TCRdb retains in-frame clones only, with some absent. Here the sample spans approximately 2.3 million clones, roughly 93% being singletons. Sequenced sample: naive CD4+ T cells from PBMCs. The receptors were gathered from a man aged 18 to 29 in good health. Some clones in this sample may be carry-over from other donors' samples. The CDR3 runs from the conserved cysteine through the conserved F or W. The D gene is left open where the match is weak. The listing skips clone size in some rows; elsewhere it reads once, few, many or a size class.

NA	TRBV21-1	TRBJ2-2	NA	TGTGCCAGCAGCAAAGTCCACACAGGGCCAGAAGGAGGCGGGGAGCTGTTTTTT	CASSKVHTGPEGGGELFF
NA	TRBV6-5	TRBJ2-3	NA	TGTGCCAGCAGGAGGGGGAAGAGGACAGATACGCAGTATTTT	CASRRGKRTDTQYF
NA	TRBV5-1	TRBJ2-1	NA	TGCGCCAGCAACCAAGTCGGGGGTAGTAATGAGCAGTTCTTC	CASNQVGGSNEQFF
NA	TRBV5-6	TRBJ2-5	TRBD1	TGTGCCAGCAGCTTGGAGGCAGGGGGCATGGAGACCCAGTACTTC	CASSLEAGGMETQYF
NA	TRBV29-1	TRBJ2-7	TRBD2	TGCAGCGTTGCCCCCCGACTAGCGGGAGTTCCCTACGAGCAGTACTTC	CSVAPRLAGVPYEQYF
NA	TRBV11-3	TRBJ2-5	NA	TGTGCCAGCAGCCTCAACCGAGGGGCGGAGGAGACCCAGTACTTC	CASSLNRGAEETQYF
NA	TRBV7-2	TRBJ1-5	NA	TGTGCCAGCAGTCGAGACGGCAATCAGCCCCAGCATTTT	CASSRDGNQPQHF
NA	TRBV9	TRBJ2-5	NA	TGTGCCAGCAGTGCTAACCAAGAGACCCAGTACTTC	CASSANQETQYF
NA	TRBV28	TRBJ1-2	TRBD1	TGTGCCAGCAGCTTAACCGGGACAGGGAACTATGGCTACACCTTC	CASSLTGTGNYGYTF
NA	TRBV30	TRBJ2-7	TRBD2	TGTGCCTGGAGTGATCCGGGACTAGCGGGATCGATCGGCGAGCAGTACTTC	CAWSDPGLAGSIGEQYF
NA	TRBV5-4	TRBJ2-6	NA	TGTGCTCACGGCAGGAAAACCTCTGGGGCCAACGTCCTGACTTTC	CAHGRKTSGANVLTF
NA	TRBV1	TRBJ2-7	NA	TGCACCAGCAGCACCCCTTTAACGGTAGCGGGAGTTAGCTCCTACGAGCAGTACTTC	CTSSTPLTVAGVSSYEQYF
NA	TRBV20-1	TRBJ1-6	NA	TGCAGTGCCGTGTACAATTCACCCCTCCACTTT	CSAVYNSPLHF
NA	TRBV5-4	TRBJ2-5	TRBD2	TGTGCCAGCAGCTTCCGGGGGGGCACCCAAGAGACCCAGTACTTC	CASSFRGGTQETQYF
NA	TRBV2	TRBJ2-4	NA	TGTGCCAGCAGTTTACTAGGATCTGGGGACATTCAGTACTTC	CASSLLGSGDIQYF
NA	TRBV5-4	TRBJ2-5	NA	TGTGCCAGCAGCTCCACCCCAGGACGGGGACAAGAGACCCAGTACTTC	CASSSTPGRGQETQYF
NA	TRBV9	TRBJ1-3	NA	TGTGCCAGCAGCGTCGGAGTTTACTCTGGAAACACCATATATTTT	CASSVGVYSGNTIYF
NA	TRBV6-5	TRBJ2-7	TRBD1	TGTGCCAGCAGTTACGTCGGGACAGGGGCCCTAAGCGAGCAGTACTTC	CASSYVGTGALSEQYF
NA	TRBV7-2	TRBJ2-3	NA	TGTGCCAGCAGCTTAGCGGGCAGGGAAACAGATACGCAGTATTTT	CASSLAGRETDTQYF
once	TRBV19	TRBJ1-2	TRBD1	TGTGCCAGTAAGGAGGGACAGGGGTTGTCGTCCTATGGCTACACCTTC	CASKEGQGLSSYGYTF
NA	TRBV6-6	TRBJ2-7	TRBD1	TGTGCCAGCAGTTACTCAGACAGGGACGACGAGCAGTACTTC	CASSYSDRDDEQYF
NA	TRBV11-1	TRBJ2-7	NA	TGTGCCAGCAGCTTAGTAGGGCCCTACGAGCAGTACTTC	CASSLVGPYEQYF
NA	TRBV18	TRBJ2-3	NA	TGTGCCAGCTCACCACTCAACAGTAACACAGATACGCAGTATTTT	CASSPLNSNTDTQYF
NA	TRBV30	TRBJ2-7	TRBD1	TGTGCCGGACGACAGGGTTACGAGCAGTACTTC	CAGRQGYEQYF
NA	TRBV23-1	TRBJ1-5	NA	TGCGCCAGCAGTCACTGCGGCCCGCCTAGCCGGGAAAGGAATCAGCCCCAGCATTTT	CASSHCGPPSRERNQPQHF
NA	TRBV15	TRBJ2-3	NA	TGTGCCACCAGCAGGGGACCCAGCACAGATACGCAGTATTTT	CATSRGPSTDTQYF
NA	TRBV2	TRBJ1-5	TRBD1	TGTGCCAGCAGTGAAAGGACAGGGAAGCAGCCCCAGCATTTT	CASSERTGKQPQHF
NA	TRBV27	TRBJ2-2	NA	TGTGCCAGCGGTCACAGGGTCGGGAACACCGGGGAGCTGTTTTTT	CASGHRVGNTGELFF
NA	TRBV6-1	TRBJ2-1	TRBD1	TGTGCCAGCAGTGAACAGGGGGATGGGATTGAGCAGTTCTTC	CASSEQGDGIEQFF
NA	TRBV6-5	TRBJ2-2	TRBD2	TGTGCCAGCACCAGGACTAGCGGGAACACCGGGGAGCTGTTTTTT	CASTRTSGNTGELFF
NA	TRBV7-2	TRBJ2-7	NA	TGTGCCAGCAGCCCGGTCGGCGACAGTAGCCCCTACGAGCAGTACTTC	CASSPVGDSSPYEQYF
NA	TRBV28	TRBJ1-5	NA	TGTGCCAGCAGTTCCCCAGGGGAAGGTCAGCCCCAGCATTTT	CASSSPGEGQPQHF
once	TRBV5-1	TRBJ2-1	TRBD2	TGCGCCAGCAGCCCCCAAGCGGGAGGGACATACAATGAGCAGTTCTTC	CASSPQAGGTYNEQFF
NA	TRBV7-2	TRBJ2-5	TRBD1	TGTGCCAGCAGCCAGGACAGGGTTCGAGAGACCCAGTACTTC	CASSQDRVRETQYF
NA	TRBV6-6	TRBJ1-4	NA	TGTGCCAGCAGTTATCGTGAGGAAAAACTGTTTTTT	CASSYREEKLFF
NA	TRBV28	TRBJ1-5	NA	TGTGCCAGCAGTCCTCTAGTAACGAGAAGCAATCAGCCCCAGCATTTT	CASSPLVTRSNQPQHF
NA	TRBV7-3	TRBJ1-1	NA	TGTGCCAGCAGCTCTTTAGGGGGGGCCACTGAAGCTTTCTTT	CASSSLGGATEAFF
NA	TRBV28	TRBJ2-7	NA	TGTGCCAGCAGAAATTCCCAGGGCTACTACGAGCAGTACTTC	CASRNSQGYYEQYF
NA	TRBV2	TRBJ2-7	NA	TGTGCCAGCCGAATAGGACAGCACTACGAGCAGTACTTC	CASRIGQHYEQYF
NA	TRBV7-9	TRBJ1-1	NA	TGTGCCAGCAGCTTCCCGGGACAATCGGAAGCTTTCTTT	CASSFPGQSEAFF
NA	TRBV7-2	TRBJ2-7	NA	TGTGCCAGCAGCTTAGGGGCGGCAGCCTACGAGCAGTACTTC	CASSLGAAAYEQYF
NA	TRBV9	TRBJ2-5	TRBD2	TGTGCCAGCAGCTCGCGGACTAGCGGGAAAGAGACCCAGTACTTC	CASSSRTSGKETQYF
NA	TRBV19	TRBJ1-2	TRBD1	TGTGCCAGTAGTATTCTGGACAGGGGGCATGGTGGCTACACCTTC	CASSILDRGHGGYTF
once	TRBV2	TRBJ2-5	NA	TGTGCCAGCAGTTTGGGGGCGTTCGTGGAGACCCAGTACTTC	CASSLGAFVETQYF
NA	TRBV4-1	TRBJ2-2	NA	TGCGCCAGCAGCCCCGCCCCACGGGCCGCTAACACCGGGGAGCTGTTTTTT	CASSPAPRAANTGELFF
NA	TRBV7-6	TRBJ2-1	TRBD1	TGTGCCAGCAGCTTAGAGGGACAGGGGGTGATAGCGGGAGATCGTGAGCAGTTCTTC	CASSLEGQGVIAGDREQFF
NA	TRBV7-9	TRBJ1-1	NA	TGTGCCAGCACCTCCTGGGGGGTAGTCACTGAAGCTTTCTTT	CASTSWGVVTEAFF
NA	TRBV2	TRBJ2-7	NA	TGTGCCAGCAGAGGGGGGGGGTACGAGCAGTACTTC	CASRGGGYEQYF
NA	TRBV7-2	TRBJ2-3	TRBD2	TGTGCCAGTGTAGCGGGAGGGAGCACAGATACGCAGTATTTT	CASVAGGSTDTQYF
NA	TRBV5-1	TRBJ1-2	NA	TGCGCCAGCAGCGCTGACGTGACAGCCCTCTATGGCTACACCTTC	CASSADVTALYGYTF
NA	TRBV15	TRBJ2-2	NA	TGTGCCACCAGCAGATCAGGGGTCAACACCGGGGAGCCGTTTTTT	CATSRSGVNTGEPFF
NA	TRBV2	TRBJ2-3	NA	TGTGCCAGCAGTTTCACGACAGATACGCAGTATTTT	CASSFTTDTQYF
NA	TRBV15	TRBJ2-7	NA	TGTGCCACCAGCGACTTCGGGGCCTCGGGGGAGCAGTACTTC	CATSDFGASGEQYF
NA	TRBV2	TRBJ2-7	NA	TGTGCCAGCAGTGAACGGGACACACTCTACTTC	CASSERDTLYF
NA	TRBV10-3	TRBJ2-2	NA	TGTGCCATCAGTGAGTTGAACACCGGGGAGCTGTTTTTT	CAISELNTGELFF
few	TRBV19	TRBJ1-1	NA	TGTGCCAGTAGTATGGAAAGGGGACGCTACACTGAAGCTTTCTTT	CASSMERGRYTEAFF
NA	TRBV13	TRBJ1-3	NA	TGTGCCAGCAGCTCCCGGGACACCGACCTTTACTCTGGAAACACCATATATTTT	CASSSRDTDLYSGNTIYF